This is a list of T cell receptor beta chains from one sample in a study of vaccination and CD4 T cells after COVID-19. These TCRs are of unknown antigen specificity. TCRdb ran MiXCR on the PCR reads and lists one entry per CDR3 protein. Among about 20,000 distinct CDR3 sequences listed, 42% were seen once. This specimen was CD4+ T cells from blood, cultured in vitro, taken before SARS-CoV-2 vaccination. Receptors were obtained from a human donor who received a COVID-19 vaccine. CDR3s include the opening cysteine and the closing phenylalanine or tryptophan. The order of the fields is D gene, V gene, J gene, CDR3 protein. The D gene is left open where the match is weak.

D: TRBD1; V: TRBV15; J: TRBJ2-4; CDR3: CATSREGDRANIQYF
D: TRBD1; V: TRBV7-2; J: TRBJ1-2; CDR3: CASSPRTGANYGYTF
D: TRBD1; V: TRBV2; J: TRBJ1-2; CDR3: CASSGQGAVGGYTF
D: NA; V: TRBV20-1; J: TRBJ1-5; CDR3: CSARAGFDQPQHF
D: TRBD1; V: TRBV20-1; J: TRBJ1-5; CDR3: CSAQGAGNQPQHF
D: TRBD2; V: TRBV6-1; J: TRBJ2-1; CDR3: CASRGLAGMSSYNEQFF
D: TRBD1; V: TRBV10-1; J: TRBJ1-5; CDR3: CASSESTDSGTGYGEMNQPQHF
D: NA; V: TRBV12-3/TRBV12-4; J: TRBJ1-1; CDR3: CASSLAPGPFEAFF
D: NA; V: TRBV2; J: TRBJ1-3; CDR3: CASAYVGSSGNTIYF
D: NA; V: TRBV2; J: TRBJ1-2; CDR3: CASSLFPGHANGYTF
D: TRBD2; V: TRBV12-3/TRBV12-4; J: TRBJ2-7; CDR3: CASSPRAGGLWEQYF
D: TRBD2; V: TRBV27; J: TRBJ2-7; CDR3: CASSPWGGKEQYF
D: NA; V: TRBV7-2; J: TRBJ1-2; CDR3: CASSLTGLAGDGYTF
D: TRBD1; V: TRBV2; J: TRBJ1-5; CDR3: CASNLDRGSNQPQHF
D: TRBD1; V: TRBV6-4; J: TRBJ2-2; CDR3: CASRDRTNTGELFF
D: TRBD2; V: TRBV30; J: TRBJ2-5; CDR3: CAWTTGASGGQETQYF
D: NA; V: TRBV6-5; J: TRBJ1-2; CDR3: CASSSPVFWGIGDYGYTF
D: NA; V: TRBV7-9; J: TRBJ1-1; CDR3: CASSLVEREAFF
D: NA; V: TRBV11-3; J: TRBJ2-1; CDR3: CASSLGLVSGQFF
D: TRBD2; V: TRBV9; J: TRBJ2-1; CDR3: CASSALAASSYNEQFF
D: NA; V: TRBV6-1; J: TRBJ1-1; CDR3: CASSRPGPNTEAFF
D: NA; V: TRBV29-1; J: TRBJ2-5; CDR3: CSVQTQETQYF
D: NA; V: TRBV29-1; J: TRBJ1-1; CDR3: CSVEETLNTEAFF
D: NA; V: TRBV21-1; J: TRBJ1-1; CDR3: CASSSEAFF
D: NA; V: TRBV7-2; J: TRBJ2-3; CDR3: CASSLAMGSPTDTQYF
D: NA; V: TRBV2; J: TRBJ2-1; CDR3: CASSAPGTAYNEQFF
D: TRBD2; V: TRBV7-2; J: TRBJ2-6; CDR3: CASSLVGGAGANVLTF
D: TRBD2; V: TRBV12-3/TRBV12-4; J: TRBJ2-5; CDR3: CASSSGTSGGRETQYF
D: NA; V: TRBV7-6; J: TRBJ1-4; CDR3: CASSPGTYNEKLFF